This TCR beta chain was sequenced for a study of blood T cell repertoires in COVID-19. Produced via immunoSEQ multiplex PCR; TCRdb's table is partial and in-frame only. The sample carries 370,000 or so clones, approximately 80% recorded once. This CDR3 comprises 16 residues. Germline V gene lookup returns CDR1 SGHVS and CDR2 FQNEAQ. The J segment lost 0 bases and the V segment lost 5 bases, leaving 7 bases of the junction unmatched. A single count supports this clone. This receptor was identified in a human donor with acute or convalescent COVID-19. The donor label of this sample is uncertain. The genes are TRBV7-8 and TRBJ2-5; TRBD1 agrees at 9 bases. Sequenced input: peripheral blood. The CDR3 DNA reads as TGTGCCAGCAGCCATACGGGACAGGGATACCAAGAGACCCAGTACTTC. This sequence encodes CASSHTGQGYQETQYF.